This TCR beta chain was identified during a study of cytomegalovirus exposure and HLA in healthy donors. Primers for the PCR totalled 60 Vbeta and 13 Jbeta. Clones were read by immunoSEQ multiplex PCR, and TCRdb kept only the in-frame ones, dropping some. This repertoire includes 30,000 to 35,000 clones. On this clone: The antigen remains undetermined.

The germline gives CDR1 GTSNPN, CDR2 SVGIG (reference sequence). CDR3 length: 14 residues. V dropped 1 base and J dropped 5; count of bases not matched to a gene: 3. Study results and caveats: In a later analysis, productive TCRs from donors in an Asian-associated ancestry cluster reportedly carried fewer N-insertions than the cohort mean. TRBV6-2, TRBV6-3 and some other V segments were excluded as indistinguishable. Most TCRs appeared rarely, but some public TCRs recurred in many donors.

The receptor comes from a woman aged 40-49 years in good health and CMV-seropositive. Specimen: PBMCs. V usage is TRBV30 and J usage is TRBJ1-1; TRBD1 agrees at 11 bases. CDR3 loop: CAWSAGTGGTEAFF. The DNA for the CDR3 is TGTGCCTGGAGTGCCGGGACAGGGGGAACTGAAGCTTTCTTT. Looking up the rest from reference TRBV30 and TRBJ1-1 gives the full variable domain: SQTIHQWPATLVQPVGSPLSLECTVEGTSNPNLYWYRQAAGRGLQLLFYSVGIGQISSEVPQNLSASRPQDRQFILSSKKLLLSDSGFYLCAWSAGTGGTEAFFGQGTRLTVV.